This record looks at one T cell receptor beta chain sequence and its context. CDR1 ENHRY and CDR2 SYGVKD come from the germline V gene. The CDR3 is made up of 19 amino acids. Trimming removed 3 bases at V and 2 bases at J, with 26 bases between. These data come from a study of shared T cell receptors in the human thymus. Clones were read by immunoSEQ multiplex PCR, and TCRdb kept only the in-frame ones, dropping some. The table includes about 380,000 clones, 85% to 95% detected once. The genes are TRBV10-3 and TRBJ2-7; D tentatively reads TRBD1 or TRBD2 (6 bases each). The TCR sequence derives from a human donor. Sequencing was performed on thymocytes. CDR3 protein: CAISDHWDSRGPLTYEQYF. In DNA, the CDR3 is TGTGCCATCAGTGACCACTGGGATTCTCGGGGGCCATTAACCTACGAGCAGTACTTC.